Detailed here is one T cell receptor beta chain. The antigen it recognizes is unknown. Qualities for individual bases were not recorded, and no much larger clone is one base off. This sample is drawn from a study of regulatory T cells in long-lasting Graves disease listed by TCRdb under 2021. The study in broad terms: Persistent Graves' disease was defined as antithyroid drug treatment for over 5 years with persistently positive TSH receptor autoantibodies. This study used TCR sequencing and RNA sequencing of peripheral blood to compare persistent Graves' disease patients against newly diagnosed Graves' disease patients. A total of approximately 35 samples underwent TCR sequencing: about 13 from persistent and about 20 from newly diagnosed Graves' disease patients. Antithyroid drugs had been taken for approximately ten years on average by persistent Graves' disease patients in the clinical cohort. The study took place in China and was registered as a clinical trial.

Results the study describes overall, beyond this receptor: Compared with newly diagnosed patients, persistent Graves' disease patients had lower TCR Shannon entropy and fewer highly expanded clones, which suggests clonal expansion. Sequencing and analysis were restricted to the TCR beta chain. Persistent patients shared more public clonotypes among themselves (roughly 2,700) than newly diagnosed patients did (about 900). TRBV28, TRBJ1-2 and TRBJ2-5 were preferentially used in persistent disease, while TRBV20-1 and TRBJ2-1 were favored in newly diagnosed disease. The study examined only peripheral blood because the primary lesion, thyroid tissue, could not be accessed. The small sample size was acknowledged by the authors as a limitation that may reduce accuracy.

This specimen's time point label, per the study, means: persistent/refractory GD, antithyroid drugs over 5 years with positive TRAb. RNA was extracted from PBMCs in TRIzol for both TCR sequencing and RNA sequencing. The diagnosis of Graves' disease followed American Thyroid Association guidelines. Patients for the study were recruited at an endocrinology department in Xi'an, China. Each patient gave about 8.1 milliliters of peripheral blood, collected in an EDTA anticoagulant tube. PBMCs were isolated by Ficoll Paque Plus density gradient separation without further T cell sorting. RNA quality was checked with an Agilent 2100 Bioanalyzer and agarose gel, and concentration with a NanoDrop 2000. As encoded in the germline V gene, CDR1 is MNHNS while CDR2 is SASEGT. V is pared back by 6 bases and J by 5 bases, with 10 bases lying between the germline termini. CDR3 length: 12 amino acids, cysteine to phenylalanine. Of the read, only the CDR3 DNA is kept; its 36 bases are in frame from base 1.

Receptors were amplified or captured by multiplex PCR. Sequencing instrument: Illumina HiSeq 4000. iRepertoire HTBI primers and Arm-PCR amplification of CDR3 regions were used to construct TCR beta libraries. Before sequencing, the PCR products underwent gel purification. Regarding the original processing steps: A total of fewer than 70 TRBV and approximately 15 TRBJ segments were identified across samples and were used for gene usage analysis of CDR3 amino acid clonotypes. COPE and FqMerger were used to merge filtered high-quality paired reads into contigs. BLAST was used to align contigs to IMGT TRBV, TRBD and TRBJ reference genes, with CDR3 defined following IMGT. Highly expanded clones were defined as clonotypes with a frequency above 0.1%. Shannon entropy served as the measure of repertoire diversity, while the Gini coefficient captured V-J evenness. A clonotype found in more than one individual was treated as public. The public reads were quality trimmed at Q25 with fastp and then assembled into clones with MiXCR by TCRdb, keeping productive beta chains. Rows are combined by CDR3 protein, so each entry shows the most common genes and DNA. The V and J calls and clone size are TCRdb's, not the authors'. In all, the sample holds 500,000 to 700,000 distinct CDR3 sequences, and around 32% of those were seen once. The biggest ten clones account for roughly 41% of the sample.

Here the chain combines TRBV6-1 and TRBJ1-1, and perhaps TRBD1 as D gene, on 6 matching bases. Here the sequenced sample was peripheral blood mononuclear cells (PBMCs), taken when the disease was refractory, from a patient treated with antithyroid drugs. The clonotype originates from a female donor with Graves disease. The DNA sequence reads TGTGCCAGCAGACCAGGGGATACTGAAGCTTTCTTT. Its protein reads: CASRPGDTEAFF.